The subject of this entry is one TCR beta chain. Its specificity is unknown. This entry comes from a study of shared clonotypes between healthy human individuals. CDR3 size: 12 residues. V was clipped by 5 bases and J by 4 bases, with 7 bases between them. Looked up from germline, CDR1 is SNHLY and CDR2 is FYNNEI. Findings of the study overall: In this cohort, only blood was sampled, and tissue repertoires likely differ.

Researchers ran the assay at a deep level. The table came from immunoSEQ multiplex PCR; TCRdb's copy has only in-frame clones and leaves some out. The table lists about 2.5 million clones, just under 95% of them singletons. The origin of this receptor is a young man in good health. Some clones in this sample may be carry-over from other donors' samples. J is TRBJ2-3 and V is TRBV2; weak D call: TRBD1 (5 bases). Sample: naive CD4+ T cells from PBMCs. Described subset: CD45RA+ positively selected. CDR3: CASSPGSDTQYF. Here the CDR3 DNA reads TGTGCCAGCAGTCCAGGGTCAGATACGCAGTATTTT.